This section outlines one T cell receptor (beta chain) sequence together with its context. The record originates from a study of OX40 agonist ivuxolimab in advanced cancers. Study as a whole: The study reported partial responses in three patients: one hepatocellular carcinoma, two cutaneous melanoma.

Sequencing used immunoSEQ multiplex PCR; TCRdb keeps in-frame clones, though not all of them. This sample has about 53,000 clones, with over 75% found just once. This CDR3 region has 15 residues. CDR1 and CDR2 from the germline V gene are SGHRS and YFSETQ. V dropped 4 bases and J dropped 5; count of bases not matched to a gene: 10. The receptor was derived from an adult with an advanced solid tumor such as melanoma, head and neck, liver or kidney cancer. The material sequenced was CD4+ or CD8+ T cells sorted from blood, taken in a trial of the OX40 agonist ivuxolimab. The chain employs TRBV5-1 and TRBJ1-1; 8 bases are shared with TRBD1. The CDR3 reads CASSVLRGRETEAFF. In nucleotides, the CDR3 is TGCGCCAGCAGCGTTCTCAGGGGGCGGGAGACTGAAGCTTTCTTT.